These T cell receptor beta chains were read from a single sample in a study of cytomegalovirus exposure and HLA in healthy donors. The assay was immunoSEQ multiplex PCR, and TCRdb's table has in-frame clones only and misses some. The sample consists of around 150,000 clones, approximately 71% of them appearing once. The sample comprised PBMCs. The source is a woman between 35 and 50 years old in good health and CMV-seropositive. CDR3s leave out the opening cysteine and the closing phenylalanine or tryptophan. The D gene is left open where the match is weak.

length: 12
V: TRBV4-2
D: TRBD2
J: TRBJ2-5
CDR3: ASSPILAGETQY

length: 11
V: TRBV7-2
D: .
J: TRBJ1-2
CDR3: ASSFPGRGGYT

length: 13
V: TRBV6-5
D: .
J: TRBJ1-4
CDR3: ASSRGGRGRGELF

length: 13
V: TRBV2
D: .
J: TRBJ1-4
CDR3: ASSEIERSNEKLF

length: 15
V: TRBV4-1
D: TRBD1
J: TRBJ2-5
CDR3: ASSQEPGRGRIKTQY

length: 14
V: TRBV6-6
D: .
J: TRBJ2-1
CDR3: ASSNTGQSSYNEQF

length: 13
V: TRBV11-3
D: TRBD1
J: TRBJ2-1
CDR3: ASSLEGQGADEQF

length: 13
V: TRBV28
D: .
J: TRBJ1-4
CDR3: ASSIPGYRGEKLF

length: 13
V: TRBV19
D: TRBD1
J: TRBJ1-5
CDR3: ASSTDWDRGPPQH

length: 13
V: TRBV14
D: TRBD2
J: TRBJ2-7
CDR3: ASSRLAGGPYEQY